The 3 T cell receptor beta chains in this list originate from one sample, sequenced in a study of CXCR3-negative and CXCR3-positive naive CD8 T cells. The libraries of TRB cDNA were constructed through 5' RACE using UMI labels. TCRdb re-called the 5' RACE reads and gives one entry per CDR3 protein, without DNA. Here the sample table reports roughly 39,000 distinct CDR3 sequences. The sample taken for sequencing was memory CD8+ T cells from blood. These receptors were taken from a human donor in good health. Some clones in this sample may be carry-over from other donors' samples.

The V call is TRBV29-1, the J call TRBJ2-7. CDR1 and CDR2 from the germline V gene are SQVTM and ANQGSEA. The CDR3 has 11 residues. This chain's CDR3 is CSVSSPYEQYF.

The chain combines TRBV11-2 with TRBJ1-1. From germline, CDR1 is SGHAT and CDR2 FQNNGV. The CDR3 has 16 residues. The CDR3 here is CASSLFTPGRNTEAFF.

V gene TRBV7-9 combines with J gene TRBJ1-1; TCRdb reports TRBD1, a call that lacks DNA to check it against. Germline values: CDR1 SEHNR, CDR2 FQNEAQ (reference sequence). The CDR3 contains 14 residues. CDR3 region: CASSLGTRDTEAFF.